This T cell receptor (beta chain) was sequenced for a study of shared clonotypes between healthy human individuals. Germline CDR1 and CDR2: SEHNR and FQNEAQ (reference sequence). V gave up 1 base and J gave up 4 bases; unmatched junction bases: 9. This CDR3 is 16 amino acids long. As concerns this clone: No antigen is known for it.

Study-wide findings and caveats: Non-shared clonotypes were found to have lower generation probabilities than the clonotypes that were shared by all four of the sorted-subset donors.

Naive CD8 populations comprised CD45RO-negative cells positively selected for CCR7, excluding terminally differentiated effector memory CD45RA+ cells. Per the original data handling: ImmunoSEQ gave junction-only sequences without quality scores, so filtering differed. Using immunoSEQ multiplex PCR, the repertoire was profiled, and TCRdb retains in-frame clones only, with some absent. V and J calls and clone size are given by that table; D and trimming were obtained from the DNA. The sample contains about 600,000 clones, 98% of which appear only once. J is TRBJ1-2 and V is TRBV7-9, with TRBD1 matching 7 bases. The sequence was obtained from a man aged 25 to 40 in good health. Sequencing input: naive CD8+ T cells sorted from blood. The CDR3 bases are TGTGCCAGCAGCTTAGAACGAGGACAGGCGATCTATGGCTACACCTTC. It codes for CASSLERGQAIYGYTF.